The 25 T cell receptor beta chains below were found in one sample sequenced in a study of blood T cell repertoires in COVID-19. Method: immunoSEQ multiplex PCR; TCRdb's copy keeps in-frame clones and lacks some. Of roughly 180,000 clones listed, about 78% are singletons. The specimen sequenced was peripheral blood. These receptors all stem from a woman aged 50 to 60 with active or convalescent COVID-19.

In its sample, this clone was seen once. The CDR3, as DNA: TGTGCCAGCACCACCACCCGGGGAGGCTATGGCTACACCTTC. It codes for CASTTTRGGYGYTF. The V and J genes are TRBV28 and TRBJ1-2, with unresolved D. The germline V gene has CDR1 MDHEN and CDR2 SYDVKM. V lost 7 bases and J 4 bases, leaving 16 bases between the germline ends. CDR3 length: 14 residues.

V is TRBV24-1 and J is TRBJ2-3, with 9 bases that match TRBD1. Unmatched junction bases numbered 0, after V lost 4 bases and J lost 8 bases. Germline V gene sequence: CDR1 KGHDR, CDR2 SFDVKD. There are 12 residues in the CDR3. The CDR3 loop is CATSEGQGTQYF. The CDR3 nucleotides read TGTGCCACCAGTGAGGGACAGGGTACGCAGTATTTT.

This rearrangement joins TRBV9 to TRBJ2-5; 8 bases map to TRBD2. V was clipped by 3 bases and J by 0 bases; unmatched bases: 1. Germline CDR1 and CDR2: SGDLS and YYNGEE. The CDR3 runs 14 residues. CDR3 DNA sequence: TGTGCCAGCAGCGCGGGGGGGTACCAAGAGACCCAGTACTTC. Translating it yields CASSAGGYQETQYF. Full variable domain (missing parts from reference TRBV9 and TRBJ2-5): DSGVTQTPKHLITATGQRVTLRCSPRSGDLSVYWYQQSLDQGLQFLIQYYNGEERAKGNILERFSAQQFPDLHSELNLSSLELGDSALYFCASSAGGYQETQYFGPGTRLLVL.

V and J are TRBV7-2 and TRBJ1-5; 7 nucleotides agree with TRBD1. The germline V gene has CDR1 SGHTA and CDR2 FQGNSA. Trimming removed 5 bases from V and 5 bases from J; junction bases left unmatched: 12. The CDR3 is made up of 16 amino acids. CDR3 sequence (DNA): TGTGCCAGCAGCACAACAGGGGACGCAGCGTATCAGCCCCAGCATTTT. The encoded protein is CASSTTGDAAYQPQHF.

The chain carries TRBV6-5 and TRBJ1-2; TRBD1 matches at 9 bases. J lost 5 bases, V lost 2 bases, and 6 bases had no gene match. Germline V gene lookup returns CDR1 MNHEY and CDR2 SVGAGI. The CDR3 is 15 amino acids. CDR3 loop: CASSYAPGQGYGYTF. CDR3 nucleotides: TGTGCCAGCAGTTACGCTCCCGGACAGGGGTATGGCTACACCTTC.

CDR3 sequence: CASSWDRARMNTEAFF. The CDR3 region has the DNA TGTGCCAGCAGCTGGGACAGGGCGAGGATGAACACTGAAGCTTTCTTT. V usage is TRBV2 and J usage is TRBJ1-1, with 9 positions matching TRBD1. The CDR3 extends over 16 amino acids. The germline V gene has CDR1 SNHLY and CDR2 FYNNEI. V shed 6 bases, J shed 0 bases, and the junction held 8 bases outside the gene matches.

This rearrangement joins TRBV9 to TRBJ2-5, with 12 bases identical to TRBD2. The germline V gene encodes CDR1 SGDLS and CDR2 YYNGEE. The J segment lost 9 bases and the V segment lost 2 bases, leaving 17 bases of the junction unmatched. The CDR3 is made up of 18 amino acids. The CDR3: CASSVRPSGGADPGAQYF. The CDR3 bases are TGTGCCAGCAGCGTTAGGCCTAGCGGGGGGGCCGACCCCGGGGCCCAGTACTTC.

J is TRBJ1-5 and V is TRBV19; D ambiguous. CDR3 length: 13 residues. Trimming left V 3 bases short and J 7 bases short, with 10 bases between. CDR1 is LNHDA, CDR2 SQIVND, per germline (reference sequence). CDR3 loop: CASSMWERQPQHF. In DNA form, the CDR3 reads TGTGCCAGTAGTATGTGGGAGAGGCAGCCCCAGCATTTT. The variable domain in full, completed from reference TRBV19 and TRBJ1-5, reads DGGITQSPKYLFRKEGQNVTLSCEQNLNHDAMYWYRQDPGQGLRLIYYSQIVNDFQKGDIAEGYSVSREKKESFPLTVTSAQKNPTAFYLCASSMWERQPQHFGDGTRLSIL.

The CDR3 region has the DNA TGTGCCAGTAGTACCCAGGGGACAGGGGCGACGGATGGCTACACCTTC. Translation gives CASSTQGTGATDGYTF. The V call is TRBV19, the J call TRBJ1-2, with 10 nucleotides matching TRBD1. V gave up 4 bases and J gave up 6 bases; unmatched junction bases: 11. CDR1 is LNHDA, CDR2 SQIVND, per germline (reference sequence). This CDR3 spans 16 amino acids. The full variable domain, rest sourced from reference TRBV19 and TRBJ1-2, is DGGITQSPKYLFRKEGQNVTLSCEQNLNHDAMYWYRQDPGQGLRLIYYSQIVNDFQKGDIAEGYSVSREKKESFPLTVTSAQKNPTAFYLCASSTQGTGATDGYTFGSGTRLTVV.

This clone was counted once. This chain uses TRBV27 with TRBJ1-2, with a possible D match to TRBD1 (5 bases). V was pared by 7 bases and J by 1 base, with 10 bases between. The CDR3 has 13 amino acids. The germline V gene has CDR1 MNHEY and CDR2 SMNVEV (reference sequence). The CDR3 sequence: CASTSGLNYGYTF. The CDR3 DNA reads TGTGCCAGCACCTCAGGGCTTAACTATGGCTACACCTTC.

J is TRBJ1-1 and V is TRBV28; no reliable D call. Germline V lookup: CDR1 MDHEN, CDR2 SYDVKM. The CDR3 is made up of 14 amino acids. V was shortened by 3 bases and J by 0 bases, with 8 bases between the two germline ends. CDR3 residues: CASSFYRMNTEAFF. The CDR3 coding sequence is TGTGCCAGCAGTTTTTATCGTATGAACACTGAAGCTTTCTTT. Looking up the rest from reference TRBV28 and TRBJ1-1 gives the full variable domain: DVKVTQSSRYLVKRTGEKVFLECVQDMDHENMFWYRQDPGLGLRLIYFSYDVKMKEKGDIPEGYSVSREKKERFSLILESASTNQTSMYLCASSFYRMNTEAFFGQGTRLTVV.

This clone was detected once. This chain links TRBV15 with TRBJ1-2; 8 bases line up with TRBD1. Germline V gives CDR1 LNHNV, CDR2 YYDKDF (reference sequence). The CDR3 is made up of 15 amino acids. V gave up 3 bases and J gave up 6 bases; unmatched junction bases: 9. The chain's CDR3 is CATSSMTGARNGYTF. CDR3 nucleotide sequence: TGTGCCACCAGCAGCATGACAGGGGCAAGGAATGGCTACACCTTC.

V and J are TRBV6-4 and TRBJ1-6; 9 bases match TRBD1. V shed 1 base and J 9 bases; nucleotides not matched to a gene: 7. Germline V lookup: CDR1 MRHNA, CDR2 SNTAGT. The CDR3 contains 16 residues. The CDR3 is CASSDFRRDRASPLHF. DNA for the CDR3: TGTGCCAGCAGTGACTTTCGGCGGGACAGGGCTTCACCCCTCCACTTT.

This clone was picked up a small number of times. The chain recombines TRBV3-1 (or the pseudogene TRBV3-2) with TRBJ2-7; D remains unclear. V was trimmed by 0 bases and J by 3 bases, leaving 9 bases between them. The CDR3 loop spans 14 amino acids. CDR1 is LGHDT and CDR2 is YNNKEL in the germline V gene (reference sequence). CDR3: CASSQDGNGYEQYF. The CDR3 nucleotides are TGTGCCAGCAGCCAAGATGGCAATGGCTACGAGCAGTACTTC.

This clone was seen a handful of times. J is TRBJ1-1 and V is TRBV19, with 9 bases matching TRBD1. The length of the CDR3 is 14 residues. The germline V gene encodes CDR1 LNHDA and CDR2 SQIVND (reference sequence). V lost 4 bases and J lost 3; bases outside the gene matches: 3. This chain's CDR3 is CASSTRDRDTEAFF. The CDR3 nucleotides read TGTGCCAGTAGTACCCGGGACAGGGACACTGAAGCTTTCTTT.

This chain uses TRBV5-4 with TRBJ1-1, with a possible D match to TRBD1 (6 bases). CDR1 is SGHNT, CDR2 YYREEE, per germline (reference sequence). V lost 2 bases, J lost 5 bases, and 7 bases lay in between. This CDR3 has 12 amino acids. The CDR3 DNA reads as TGTGCCAGCAGCTTACAGGGTACTGAAGCTTTCTTT. Protein: CASSLQGTEAFF.

This sequence joins TRBV7-2 and TRBJ1-2, with D tentatively TRBD1 (6 bases). The CDR3 is 16 residues long. Trimming took 0 bases from V and 4 from J, leaving 15 bases between them. Germline V lookup: CDR1 SGHTA, CDR2 FQGNSA. The CDR3 protein is CASSLAGVQGRYGYTF. DNA of the CDR3: TGTGCCAGCAGCTTAGCCGGGGTACAGGGCCGCTATGGCTACACCTTC.

The V gene is TRBV30, the J gene TRBJ2-3; 10 bases map to TRBD2. Losses at the gene ends were 5 bases for V and 2 bases for J; bases not matched to a gene: 10. The germline V gene encodes CDR1 GTSNPN and CDR2 SVGIG (reference sequence). CDR3 size: 16 residues. CDR3: CAWGERTSGFTDTQYF. The DNA of the CDR3 is TGTGCCTGGGGCGAGAGGACTAGCGGTTTCACAGATACGCAGTATTTT.

This rearrangement joins TRBV4-3 to TRBJ1-3; unclear D gene. This CDR3 has 15 residues. The V end was cut by 3 bases, the J end by 0 bases, with 9 bases between. The germline V gene encodes CDR1 LGHNA and CDR2 YSLEER. The CDR3 loop is CASSQAGRSGNTIYF. CDR3 DNA sequence: TGCGCCAGCAGCCAGGCGGGCCGCTCTGGAAACACCATATATTTT.

This clone was found a few times. The chain couples TRBV5-6 to TRBJ2-7; no reliable D call. The V end was cut by 0 bases, the J end by 1 base, with 5 bases between. Germline CDR1 and CDR2: SGHDT and YYEEEE. The CDR3 has 13 residues. CDR3: CASSLGASYEQYF. The CDR3 DNA follows: TGTGCCAGCAGCTTGGGTGCGTCCTACGAGCAGTACTTC.

The chain couples TRBV19 to TRBJ1-1; no reliable D call. V was shortened by 6 bases and J by 5 bases, with 13 bases between the two germline ends. This CDR3 comprises 13 residues. The germline V gene encodes CDR1 LNHDA and CDR2 SQIVND (reference sequence). The CDR3 protein is CASSPLKYTEAFF. The CDR3 nucleotides are TGTGCCAGTAGCCCGCTAAAGTATACTGAAGCTTTCTTT.

This clone was seen a single time. The V gene is TRBV19, the J gene TRBJ1-5, with 7 bases matching TRBD1. CDR1 is LNHDA, CDR2 SQIVND, per germline (reference sequence). This CDR3 spans 14 amino acids. V shed 6 bases, J shed 5 bases, and the junction held 7 bases outside the gene matches. CDR3 amino acids: CASRVTGADQPQHF. The CDR3 nucleotides read TGTGCCAGTAGGGTAACAGGGGCGGATCAGCCCCAGCATTTT.

CDR3 protein: CASREGTVIYEQYF. The CDR3 DNA reads as TGTGCCAGCAGAGAAGGGACAGTAATATACGAGCAGTACTTC. The chain joins TRBV9 to TRBJ2-7, with 7 positions matching TRBD1. The junction had 9 bases not matched to a gene; V was cut back by 5 bases and J by 4 bases. CDR3 length equals 14 residues. The V gene's germline CDR1 is SGDLS and CDR2 YYNGEE.

The chain uses TRBV11-1 and TRBJ1-1; tentative D call: TRBD1 (6 bases). Germline CDR1 SGHAT, CDR2 FQDESV (reference sequence). The CDR3 has 15 residues. Trimming took 5 bases from V and 1 from J, leaving 14 bases between them. CDR3 region: CASSPQGRGNTEAFF. The CDR3 nucleotides are TGTGCCAGCAGCCCCCAGGGGAGGGGGAACACTGAAGCTTTCTTT.

J is TRBJ2-7 and V is TRBV7-6; 9 bases map to TRBD2. The germline V gene encodes CDR1 SGHVS and CDR2 FNYEAQ. The CDR3 is made up of 18 amino acids. V was clipped by 5 bases and J by 7 bases; unmatched bases: 21. The CDR3 sequence: CASSPRGWLAGRGAEQYF. CDR3 in DNA: TGTGCCAGCAGCCCGCGAGGGTGGCTAGCGGGAAGGGGGGCGGAGCAGTACTTC.